This T cell receptor beta chain originates from a study of graft-versus-host responses after intestinal transplantation. Study context: Tacrolimus plus steroids were given to all recipients for roughly 3 years, preceded by anti-thymocyte globulin induction. Study-level points and caveats: Early post-transplant HvG declines tracked with peak circulating GvH clone levels.

Details on this clone: No antigen is known for it.

This table comes from immunoSEQ multiplex PCR, and its TCRdb copy is limited to in-frame clones, with some not included. This table has about 39,000 clones, roughly 96% appearing once. Germline loops: CDR1 SGHVS, CDR2 FNYEAQ. The V gene lost 0 bases and the J gene lost 4 bases, with 16 bases spanning the gap. The CDR3 sequence is 17 residues long. The chain uses TRBV7-6 and TRBJ2-1, with D tentatively TRBD2 (5 bases). The material sequenced was unstimulated CD8+ T cells sorted from spleen or lymph node cells, taken before transplant. The origin of this receptor is a human donor who was the organ donor for an intestinal transplant. The CDR3 sequence: CASSLALASRIYNEQFF. CDR3 sequence (DNA): TGTGCCAGCAGCTTAGCGCTGGCTAGCCGAATTTACAATGAGCAGTTCTTC.